Presented here are 21 T cell receptor beta chains from one specimen sequenced in a study of OX40 agonist ivuxolimab in advanced cancers. Sequenced by immunoSEQ multiplex PCR; TCRdb stores in-frame clones only, minus some. The table lists tens of thousands of clones, 85% to 90% of them singletons. The material was CD4+ or CD8+ T cells sorted from blood, obtained in a trial of the OX40 agonist ivuxolimab. The receptors were sampled from an adult with an advanced solid tumor such as melanoma, head and neck, liver or kidney cancer.

The sample holds one count of this clone. This chain joins TRBV11-2 and TRBJ1-2; no clear D gene. The germline gives CDR1 SGHAT, CDR2 FQNNGV. V shed 5 bases and J shed 9 bases, with 19 bases lying between them. This CDR3 is built from 14 residues. CDR3 protein: CASSPDRGESRYTF. As DNA, the CDR3 is TGTGCCAGCAGCCCGGATCGGGGTGAGAGCCGCTACACCTTC. The full variable domain, in which reference TRBV11-2 and TRBJ1-2 provide the parts outside the CDR3, is EAGVAQSPRYKIIEKRQSVAFWCNPISGHATLYWYQQILGQGPKLLIQFQNNGVVDDSQLPKDRFSAERLKGVDSTLKIQPAKLEDSAVYLCASSPDRGESRYTFGSGTRLTVV.

The chain couples TRBV14 to TRBJ2-7; 9 bases are shared with TRBD1. V lost 8 bases, J lost 0 bases, and 5 bases stayed unmatched. CDR1 and CDR2 from the germline V gene are SGHDN and FVKESK. This CDR3 is built from 14 residues. This CDR3 reads CASGKTGGSYEQYF. As DNA, the CDR3 is TGTGCCAGCGGAAAGACAGGGGGCTCCTACGAGCAGTACTTC.

This rearrangement joins TRBV5-1 to TRBJ1-5, with D maybe TRBD1 (5 bases). The CDR3 length is 17 residues. Germline lookup yields CDR1 SGHRS and CDR2 YFSETQ. V shed 0 bases and J shed 2 bases, with 15 bases lying between them. In DNA form, the CDR3 reads TGCGCCAGCAGCTTGGGGCCGCAGGGAATACGCAATCAGCCCCAGCATTTT. As protein: CASSLGPQGIRNQPQHF.

V is TRBV11-2 and J is TRBJ1-3; D not certain. CDR1 is SGHAT and CDR2 is FQNNGV in the germline V gene. The V and J ends lost 5 bases and 1 base respectively, with 12 bases between them. The CDR3 consists of 15 residues. The CDR3 DNA sequence: TGTGCCAGCAGCGGAATTCGTAATTCTGGAAACACCATATATTTT. Translation: CASSGIRNSGNTIYF.

The genes are TRBV6-1 and TRBJ2-7, with D unclear. Germline V gene data show CDR1 as MNHNS and CDR2 as SASEGT. The V end lost 5 bases, the J end lost 9 bases, and 11 bases lay between the germline ends. This CDR3 has 11 amino acids. The CDR3 nucleotides read TGTGCCAGCAGTTACGGAGCAGCGCAGTACTTC. Amino acids: CASSYGAAQYF.

The V gene is TRBV1, the J gene TRBJ2-1; the table's D call of TRBD2 was not tested on the DNA. TRBV1 constitutes a pseudogene. The CDR3 contains 16 residues. CDR3 sequence (DNA): TGCACCAGCAGCCGACTAGCGGGGGGCTGCGACAATGAGCAGTTCTTC. It codes for CTSSRLAGGCDNEQFF.

The CDR3 spells CASSHQTVGGNQPQHF. CDR3 nucleotides: TGCGCCAGCAGCCATCAAACCGTAGGGGGCAATCAGCCCCAGCATTTT. V gene TRBV4-1 combines with J gene TRBJ1-5; possible D gene TRBD1, 5 bases. The CDR3 extends over 16 amino acids. The germline gives CDR1 MGHRA, CDR2 YSYEKL. V was trimmed by 3 bases and J by 2 bases, leaving 14 bases between them.

V usage is TRBV5-1 and J usage is TRBJ2-1, with 11 positions matching TRBD1. Germline assignment: CDR1 SGHRS and CDR2 YFSETQ. The ends lost 4 bases at V and 4 bases at J; junction bases unmatched: 4. The CDR3 extends over 15 amino acids. CDR3 region: CASSLGTGGYNEQFF. In nucleotides, the CDR3 is TGCGCCAGCAGCCTCGGGACAGGGGGATACAATGAGCAGTTCTTC.

The V and J genes are TRBV2 and TRBJ1-1; TRBD1 might be the D (6 bases). This CDR3 has 14 amino acids. Germline V gene sequence: CDR1 SNHLY, CDR2 FYNNEI. V lost 3 bases and J lost 0, with 8 bases in between. The CDR3 DNA is TGTGCCAGCAGTGACAGGGGCATGAACACTGAAGCTTTCTTT. Protein product: CASSDRGMNTEAFF.

V and J are TRBV19 and TRBJ2-7, with TRBD1 identical over 12 bases. The germline V gene has CDR1 LNHDA and CDR2 SQIVND (reference sequence). The CDR3 length is 15 residues. V lost 6 bases to trimming and J lost 3 bases; unmatched junction nucleotides: 6. CDR3 protein: CASRTGTGGDYEQYF. The CDR3 DNA reads as TGTGCCAGTAGAACCGGGACAGGGGGCGACTACGAGCAGTACTTC.

This clone was picked up a small number of times. The J gene is TRBJ1-2, the V gene TRBV7-9; 8 bases are shared with TRBD1. The length of the CDR3 is 13 residues. Trimming took 4 bases from V and 5 from J; bases not matched to a gene: 3. Germline V lookup: CDR1 SEHNR, CDR2 FQNEAQ (reference sequence). The DNA for the CDR3 is TGTGCCAGCAGCTCCGGACAGGGTTATGGCTACACCTTC. This codes for CASSSGQGYGYTF.

The chain is built from TRBV5-1 and TRBJ1-6; 9 bases match TRBD1. Germline-derived CDR1 and CDR2 are SGHRS and YFSETQ. CDR3 length: 16 amino acids. V shed 4 bases, J shed 8 bases, and the junction held 10 bases outside the gene matches. This chain's CDR3 is CASSPQPGQGDSPLHF. The CDR3, as DNA: TGCGCCAGCAGCCCACAACCGGGACAGGGAGATTCACCCCTCCACTTT.

This chain links TRBV27 with TRBJ2-7, with D possibly matching TRBD2 (5 bases). The CDR3 runs to 17 residues. Germline V gene data show CDR1 as MNHEY and CDR2 as SMNVEV (reference sequence). V was trimmed by 2 bases and J by 2 bases, leaving 19 bases between them. This chain's CDR3 is CASSLVDLRVEAYEQYF. For the CDR3, the DNA is TGTGCCAGCAGTTTAGTGGACTTACGGGTTGAGGCCTACGAGCAGTACTTC.

The V and J genes are TRBV2 and TRBJ1-4; D unclear. Germline CDR1 is SNHLY and CDR2 is FYNNEI. The V end lost 3 bases, the J end lost 6 bases, and 17 bases lay between the germline ends. The CDR3 runs to 16 residues. The CDR3 sequence is CASSEETLTVDEKLFF. CDR3 DNA: TGTGCCAGCAGTGAGGAGACTCTGACCGTGGATGAAAAACTGTTTTTT.

The chain employs TRBV18 and TRBJ1-5; D unclear. Germline-derived CDR1 and CDR2 are KGHSH and LQKENI. The length of the CDR3 is 13 residues. Trimming took 2 bases from V and 5 from J, leaving 7 bases between them. The CDR3 region is CASSPGVDQPQHF. The CDR3 coding sequence is TGTGCCAGCTCACCAGGGGTGGATCAGCCCCAGCATTTT.

This CDR3 is CASSQEGPGQGRITDTQYF. The DNA for the CDR3 is TGTGCCAGCAGCCAAGAGGGGCCCGGACAGGGGAGAATCACAGATACGCAGTATTTT. The chain joins TRBV4-2 to TRBJ2-3, with 9 bases lining up with TRBD1. V was clipped by 0 bases and J by 2 bases; unmatched bases: 12. The germline V gene has CDR1 LGHNA and CDR2 YNFKEQ. This CDR3 has 19 residues.

The rearrangement joins TRBV7-9 to TRBJ1-6, with 9 bases identical to TRBD1. The CDR3 has 15 residues. V lost 6 bases to trimming and J lost 7 bases; unmatched junction nucleotides: 7. Per the germline V gene, CDR1 is SEHNR and CDR2 is FQNEAQ (reference sequence). This chain's CDR3 is CASRSGTGQNSPLHF. The CDR3 DNA sequence: TGTGCCAGCAGGTCCGGGACAGGGCAAAATTCACCCCTCCACTTT.

V gene TRBV10-1 combines with J gene TRBJ2-3; 8 bases fit TRBD2. CDR1 WNHNN and CDR2 SYGVQD come from the germline V gene (reference sequence). This CDR3 has 14 residues. The trim removed 3 bases at V and 6 bases at J, leaving 5 bases unmatched. The CDR3 is CASSDAGGPDTQYF. CDR3 in DNA: TGCGCCAGCAGTGATGCGGGAGGCCCGGATACGCAGTATTTT.

V is TRBV2 and J is TRBJ1-2; no clear D. CDR3 length: 12 residues. V was cut by 6 bases and J by 5 bases, with 10 bases left in between. Germline V gene sequence: CDR1 SNHLY, CDR2 FYNNEI. The CDR3 here is CASSSTEYGYTF. As DNA, the CDR3 is TGTGCCAGCAGCAGTACAGAATATGGCTACACCTTC.

The chain has TRBV2 and TRBJ2-2; D gene unclear. V shed 5 bases and J shed 2 bases, with 15 bases lying between them. The CDR3 has 16 residues. Germline CDR1 is SNHLY and CDR2 is FYNNEI. In DNA form, the CDR3 reads TGTGCCAGCAGTCGCGCTTCCCTATTAAACACCGGGGAGCTGTTTTTT. It specifies CASSRASLLNTGELFF.

The chain combines TRBV7-3 with TRBJ1-5; TRBD1 aligns across 7 bases. Germline V gene lookup returns CDR1 SGHTA and CDR2 FQGTGA. The V gene end was trimmed by 4 bases and the J gene end by 2 bases; junction bases not matched to a gene: 11. This CDR3 has 17 amino acids. This CDR3 is CASSSWDSIICNQPQHF. CDR3 nucleotides: TGTGCCAGCAGCTCCTGGGACAGCATAATTTGCAATCAGCCCCAGCATTTT.